A single sample is the source of the 19 T cell receptor beta chains below, sequenced in a study of molecular identifiers for immune sequencing clone quantification. Each CDR3 protein is one row after TCRdb ran MiXCR on the PCR reads. The repertoire holds about 510,000 distinct CDR3 sequences, with under 30% as singletons. The sample consisted of naive CD8+ T cells from blood, with Jurkat cell RNA spiked in. Subset reported: FACS-sorted CD8+CD4-CCR7+CD45RA+ naive T cells. The source is a human donor in good health. Some libraries in this study had Jurkat cell RNA spiked in.

The rearrangement joins TRBV6-5 to TRBJ2-5; D is possibly TRBD1 or TRBD2 (6 bases each). In germline, CDR1 is MNHEY, CDR2 SVGAGI. V was pared by 0 bases and J by 2 bases, with 10 bases between. This CDR3 has 15 residues. CDR3 coding DNA: TGTGCCAGCAGTTACTCCGGGGGCGTACAAGAGACCCAGTACTTC. Amino acids: CASSYSGGVQETQYF.

The V gene is TRBV7-9, the J gene TRBJ2-2; 9 nucleotides match TRBD2. Germline CDR1 and CDR2: SEHNR and FQNEAQ (reference sequence). The CDR3 is 18 residues long. Germline trimming cut 2 bases from V and 2 bases from J; bases unmatched to any gene: 9. This CDR3 reads CASSLNPAGGPNTGELFF. CDR3 nucleotide sequence: TGTGCCAGCAGCTTAAATCCAGCGGGAGGTCCCAACACCGGGGAGCTGTTTTTT.

The gene calls are TRBV15 and TRBJ1-4, with D unclear. CDR1 LNHNV and CDR2 YYDKDF come from the germline V gene (reference sequence). The V end was cut by 1 base, the J end by 0 bases, with 9 bases between. The CDR3 is 16 residues long. The CDR3 coding sequence is TGTGCCACCAGCAGAGGTTTGCAGACAACTAATGAAAAACTGTTTTTT. Translation: CATSRGLQTTNEKLFF.

The sample holds a few counts of this clonotype. This sequence joins TRBV20-1 and TRBJ2-7; D perhaps matches TRBD2 (5 bases). The CDR3 consists of 12 residues. The germline V gene has CDR1 DFQATT and CDR2 SNEGSKA (reference sequence). The germline V and J ends were trimmed by 0 bases and 4 bases, with 7 bases remaining between them. The CDR3 DNA follows: TGCAGTGCTAGAGAGGAGCGGTACGAGCAGTACTTC. This gives the protein CSAREERYEQYF.

CDR3 amino acids: CASSLTSVTEAFF. The CDR3 nucleotides read TGTGCCAGCAGTTTAACTTCAGTAACTGAAGCTTTCTTT. The rearrangement uses TRBV27 and TRBJ1-1; D gene unclear. Germline assignment: CDR1 MNHEY and CDR2 SMNVEV (reference sequence). The CDR3 is 13 residues long. V was clipped by 2 bases and J by 5 bases, with 9 bases between them.

The chain has TRBV13 and TRBJ1-1, with TRBD1 matching over 9 bases. Per the germline V gene, CDR1 is PRHDT and CDR2 is FYEKMQ (reference sequence). CDR3 size: 14 residues. V lost 10 bases and J lost 5; bases outside the gene matches: 11. DNA of the CDR3: TGTGCCACCCCGGACAGGGGTGTTTCGACTGAAGCTTTCTTT. This sequence encodes CATPDRGVSTEAFF.

The rearrangement joins TRBV11-3 to TRBJ2-1; 8 bases fit TRBD2. V was pared by 3 bases and J by 0 bases, with 1 base of the junction left unmatched. CDR1 is SGHNT and CDR2 is YENEEA in the germline V gene. The CDR3 has 15 residues. The CDR3 sequence: CASSFSGNSYNEQFF. The DNA for the CDR3 is TGTGCCAGCAGCTTTAGCGGGAACTCCTACAATGAGCAGTTCTTC.

J is TRBJ1-4 and V is TRBV19, with D tentatively TRBD1 (5 bases). CDR3 length: 15 amino acids. V was cut by 4 bases and J by 10 bases, with 19 bases left in between. Germline CDR1 is LNHDA and CDR2 is SQIVND (reference sequence). The CDR3 nucleotides are TGTGCCAGTAGTAGGGCGGACGGGGGACCTGGAAAACTGTTTTTT. This translates into CASSRADGGPGKLFF. Based on the CDR3 plus reference TRBV19 and TRBJ1-4, the full variable domain is DGGITQSPKYLFRKEGQNVTLSCEQNLNHDAMYWYRQDPGQGLRLIYYSQIVNDFQKGDIAEGYSVSREKKESFPLTVTSAQKNPTAFYLCASSRADGGPGKLFFGSGTQLSVL.

This clonotype was detected many times. The CDR3 DNA reads TGCAGTTTCGACAGGAACACCGGGGAGCTGTTTTTT. Translation gives CSFDRNTGELFF. This rearrangement joins TRBV29-1 to TRBJ2-2; possible D gene TRBD1, 5 bases. The CDR3 length is 12 residues. In germline, CDR1 is SQVTM, CDR2 ANQGSEA.

Of note for this clonotype: No conserved phenylalanine or tryptophan ends this CDR3, so it is likely a read error. V gene TRBV4-3 combines with J gene TRBJ2-7, with D tentatively TRBD2 (5 bases). V lost 0 bases and J 3 bases, leaving 15 bases between the germline ends. The length of the CDR3 is 16 residues. Germline CDR1 LGHNA, CDR2 YSLEER. CDR3 sequence reads: CASSQDYSPRDYEQYY. The CDR3 DNA reads TGCGCCAGCAGCCAAGATTATAGCCCCCGGGACTACGAGCAGTACTAC.

This clonotype was counted a few times. The rearrangement uses TRBV11-2 and TRBJ1-4, with a possible D match to TRBD1 (6 bases). The V and J ends lost 3 bases and 7 bases respectively, with 9 bases between them. The CDR3 loop spans 13 amino acids. Germline CDR1 reads SGHAT; CDR2 reads FQNNGV. The CDR3: CASSFRTVEKLFF. For the CDR3, the DNA is TGTGCCAGCAGCTTTAGGACAGTTGAAAAACTGTTTTTT.

This clonotype was observed once. Given the absence of the conserved phenylalanine or tryptophan at the CDR3 end, a read error is likely. The limits of the CDR3 on the DNA are not certain, so only TCRdb's listed CDR3 is given. This chain connects TRBV12-3 or TRBV12-4 to TRBJ1-1. The CDR3 is 12 amino acids long, termini counted. The CDR3: CASSLQGPEALL.

This clonotype was seen only a few times. This rearrangement joins TRBV4-1 to TRBJ1-2, with TRBD1 identical over 7 bases. Germline V gives CDR1 MGHRA, CDR2 YSYEKL. The CDR3 has 14 residues. V lost 0 bases, J lost 11 bases, and 9 bases stayed unmatched. In nucleotides, the CDR3 is TGCGCCAGCAGCCAAGATGGGGGGACAGACGATTACACCTTC. The encoded protein is CASSQDGGTDDYTF.

This clonotype was seen repeatedly, ten times or more. V usage is TRBV29-1 and J usage is TRBJ1-1; D may be TRBD1 (5 bases). The CDR3 has 15 amino acids. Germline-derived CDR1 and CDR2 are SQVTM and ANQGSEA. The ends were cut back, 5 bases at V and 1 base at J, with 17 bases in the middle. CDR3 nucleotides: TGCAGCGTTCGGGGGGGGGATTCCCGGAACACTGAAGCTTTCTTT. Translation gives CSVRGGDSRNTEAFF.

In this sample, this clonotype turned up a few times. The genes are TRBV7-9 and TRBJ2-7; no clear D. The CDR3 is 11 amino acids. V dropped 5 bases and J dropped 7 bases, with 9 bases sitting between them. CDR1 is SEHNR, CDR2 FQNEAQ, per germline (reference sequence). The DNA for the CDR3 is TGTGCCAGCAGCCCAGACTTTGAGCAGTACTTC. It specifies CASSPDFEQYF.

The chain is built from TRBV13 and TRBJ1-1; D unclear. The V gene's germline CDR1 is PRHDT and CDR2 FYEKMQ (reference sequence). This CDR3 is built from 16 residues. The germline V and J ends were trimmed by 5 bases and 1 base, with 17 bases remaining between them. CDR3 DNA sequence: TGTGCCAGCAGCCCTCCCGGTTATGAAGGGAACACTGAAGCTTTCTTT. This sequence encodes CASSPPGYEGNTEAFF.

This clonotype was observed a few times. The chain combines TRBV4-3 with TRBJ2-7; 9 bases line up with TRBD1. The V gene end was trimmed by 0 bases and the J gene end by 4 bases; junction bases not matched to a gene: 7. Looked up from germline, CDR1 is LGHNA and CDR2 is YSLEER. The CDR3 length is 16 residues. As DNA, the CDR3 is TGCGCCAGCAGCCAAGATATGGGACAGGGAGTATACGAGCAGTACTTC. It yields the protein CASSQDMGQGVYEQYF.

V and J are TRBV12-3 or TRBV12-4 and TRBJ2-7; TRBD1 or TRBD2 may be the D gene (5 bases each). CDR3 length: 14 residues. Trimming left V 6 bases short and J 0 bases short, with 12 bases between. CDR3 sequence: CASRGTDSSYEQYF. The DNA for the CDR3 is TGTGCCAGCAGGGGGACCGATAGCTCCTACGAGCAGTACTTC.

The chain recombines TRBV7-2 with TRBJ2-7; D uncertain. V lost 5 bases and J 3 bases, leaving 14 bases between the germline ends. Germline lookup yields CDR1 SGHTA and CDR2 FQGNSA. There are 14 residues in the CDR3. The chain's CDR3 is CASSVVGENYEQYF. CDR3 DNA sequence: TGTGCCAGCAGCGTAGTGGGCGAGAACTACGAGCAGTACTTC.